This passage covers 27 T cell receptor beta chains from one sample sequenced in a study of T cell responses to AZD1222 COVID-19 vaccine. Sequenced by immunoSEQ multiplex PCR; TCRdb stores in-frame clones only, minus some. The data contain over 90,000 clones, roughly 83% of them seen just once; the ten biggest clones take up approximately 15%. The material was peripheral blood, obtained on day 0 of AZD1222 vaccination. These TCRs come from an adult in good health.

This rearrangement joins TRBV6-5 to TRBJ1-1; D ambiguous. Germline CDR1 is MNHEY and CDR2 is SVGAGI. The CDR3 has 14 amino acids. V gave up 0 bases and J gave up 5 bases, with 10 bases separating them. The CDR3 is CASSYSYRGTEAFF. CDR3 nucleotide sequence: TGTGCCAGCAGTTACTCGTATCGGGGAACTGAAGCTTTCTTT.

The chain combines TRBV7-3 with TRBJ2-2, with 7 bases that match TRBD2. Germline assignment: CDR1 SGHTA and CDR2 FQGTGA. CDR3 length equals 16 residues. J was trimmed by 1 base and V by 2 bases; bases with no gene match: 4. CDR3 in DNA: TGTGCCAGCAGCTTATCGTCGGGAGGGAACACCGGGGAGCTGTTTTTT. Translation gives CASSLSSGGNTGELFF.

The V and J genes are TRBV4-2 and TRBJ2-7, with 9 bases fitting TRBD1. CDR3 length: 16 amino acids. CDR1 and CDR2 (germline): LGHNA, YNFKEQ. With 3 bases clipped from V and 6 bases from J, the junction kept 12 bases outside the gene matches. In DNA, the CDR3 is TGTGCCAGCAGCCAGGGTCAGGACAGGGGATCTGGCGAGCAGTACTTC. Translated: CASSQGQDRGSGEQYF.

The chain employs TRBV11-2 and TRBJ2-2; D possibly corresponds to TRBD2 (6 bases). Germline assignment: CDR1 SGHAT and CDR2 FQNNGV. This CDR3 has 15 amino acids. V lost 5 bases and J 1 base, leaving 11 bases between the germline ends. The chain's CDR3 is CASSGSRGNTGELFF. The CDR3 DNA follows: TGTGCCAGCAGCGGCTCGCGGGGGAACACCGGGGAGCTGTTTTTT.

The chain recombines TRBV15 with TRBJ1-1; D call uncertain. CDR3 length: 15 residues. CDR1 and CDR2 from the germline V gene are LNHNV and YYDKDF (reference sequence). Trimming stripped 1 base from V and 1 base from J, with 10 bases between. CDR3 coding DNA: TGTGCCACCAGCAGAGTAGCAAGGGCGAACACTGAAGCTTTCTTT. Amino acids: CATSRVARANTEAFF.

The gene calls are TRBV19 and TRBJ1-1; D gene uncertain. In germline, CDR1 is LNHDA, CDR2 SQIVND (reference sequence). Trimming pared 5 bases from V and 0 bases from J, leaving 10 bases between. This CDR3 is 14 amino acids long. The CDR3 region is CASSPRRVNTEAFF. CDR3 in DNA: TGTGCCAGTAGTCCCCGGCGGGTGAACACTGAAGCTTTCTTT.

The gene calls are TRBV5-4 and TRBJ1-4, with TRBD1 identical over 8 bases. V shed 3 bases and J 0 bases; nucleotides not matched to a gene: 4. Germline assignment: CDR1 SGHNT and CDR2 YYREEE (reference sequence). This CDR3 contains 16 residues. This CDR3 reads CASSSGGGATNEKLFF. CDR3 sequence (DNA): TGTGCCAGCAGCTCAGGGGGCGGGGCAACTAATGAAAAACTGTTTTTT.

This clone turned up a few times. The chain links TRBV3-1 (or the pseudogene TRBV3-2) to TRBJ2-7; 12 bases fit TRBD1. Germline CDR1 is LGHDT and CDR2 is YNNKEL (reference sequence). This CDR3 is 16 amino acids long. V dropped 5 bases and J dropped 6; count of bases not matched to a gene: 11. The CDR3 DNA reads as TGTGCCAGCAGCTACAAAGTTGGGACAGGGGGCGGCGAGCAGTACTTC. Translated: CASSYKVGTGGGEQYF.

CDR3 loop: CASSVAVKTGVGTEAFF. CDR3 nucleotides: TGTGCCAGCAGCGTAGCCGTGAAGACAGGGGTGGGCACTGAAGCTTTCTTT. V gene TRBV9 combines with J gene TRBJ1-1, with 8 bases lining up with TRBD1. Germline CDR1 and CDR2: SGDLS and YYNGEE. The V segment lost 0 bases and the J segment 4 bases; nucleotides outside the gene matches: 11. This CDR3 is 17 amino acids long.

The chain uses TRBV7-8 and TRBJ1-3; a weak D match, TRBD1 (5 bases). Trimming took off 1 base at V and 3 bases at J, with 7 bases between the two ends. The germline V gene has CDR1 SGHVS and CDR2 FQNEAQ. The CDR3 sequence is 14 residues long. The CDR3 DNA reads TGTGCCAGCAGCTTAGGACAGAGTGGAAACACCATATATTTT. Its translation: CASSLGQSGNTIYF.

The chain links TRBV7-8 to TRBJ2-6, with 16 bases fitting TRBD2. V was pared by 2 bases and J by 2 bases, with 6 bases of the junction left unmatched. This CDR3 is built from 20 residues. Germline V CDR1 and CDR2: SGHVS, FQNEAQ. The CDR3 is CASSLQGLAGGPPGANVLTF. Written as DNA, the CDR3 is TGTGCCAGCAGCTTACAGGGACTAGCGGGGGGGCCGCCTGGGGCCAACGTCCTGACTTTC.

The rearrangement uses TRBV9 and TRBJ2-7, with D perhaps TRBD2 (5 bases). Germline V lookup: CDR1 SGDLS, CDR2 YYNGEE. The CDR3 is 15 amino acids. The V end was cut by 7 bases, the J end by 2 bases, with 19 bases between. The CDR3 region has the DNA TGTGCCAGCCCCGTAGAGGGTAGGGTTCCCTACGAGCAGTACTTC. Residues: CASPVEGRVPYEQYF.

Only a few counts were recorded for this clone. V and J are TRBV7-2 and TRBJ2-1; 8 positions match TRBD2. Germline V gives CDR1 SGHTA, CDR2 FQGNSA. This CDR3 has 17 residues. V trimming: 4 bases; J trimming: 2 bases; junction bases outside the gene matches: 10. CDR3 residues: CASSSATGTRPYNEQFF. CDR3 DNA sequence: TGTGCCAGCAGCTCTGCGACCGGGACTAGGCCCTACAATGAGCAGTTCTTC.

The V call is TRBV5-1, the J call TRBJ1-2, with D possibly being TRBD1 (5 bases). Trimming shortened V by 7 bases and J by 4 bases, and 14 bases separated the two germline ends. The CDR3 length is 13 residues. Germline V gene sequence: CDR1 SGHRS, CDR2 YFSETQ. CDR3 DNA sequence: TGCGCCAGCGGCCGGCAGGACACCTATGGCTACACCTTC. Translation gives CASGRQDTYGYTF.

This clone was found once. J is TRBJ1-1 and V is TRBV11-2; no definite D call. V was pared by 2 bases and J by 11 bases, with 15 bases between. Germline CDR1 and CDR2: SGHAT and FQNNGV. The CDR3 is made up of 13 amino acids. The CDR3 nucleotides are TGTGCCAGCAGCTTAATTGGGGAAGGAATTGCTTTCTTT. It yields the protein CASSLIGEGIAFF.

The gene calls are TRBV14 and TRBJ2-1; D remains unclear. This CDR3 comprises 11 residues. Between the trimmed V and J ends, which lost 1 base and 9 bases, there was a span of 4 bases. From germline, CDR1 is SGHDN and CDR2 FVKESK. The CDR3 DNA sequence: TGTGCCAGCAGCCAAGTAGGTGAGCAGTTCTTC. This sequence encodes CASSQVGEQFF.

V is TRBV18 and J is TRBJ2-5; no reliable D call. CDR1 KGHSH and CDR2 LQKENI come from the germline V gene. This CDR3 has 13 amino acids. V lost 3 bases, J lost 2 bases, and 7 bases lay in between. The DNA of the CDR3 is TGTGCCAGCTCACCTGGTTTACAAGAGACCCAGTACTTC. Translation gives CASSPGLQETQYF.

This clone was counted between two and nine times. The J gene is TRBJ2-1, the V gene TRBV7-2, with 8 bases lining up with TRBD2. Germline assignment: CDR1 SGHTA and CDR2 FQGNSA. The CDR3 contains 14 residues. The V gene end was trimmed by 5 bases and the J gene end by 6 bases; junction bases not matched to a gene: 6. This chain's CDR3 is CASSNGLAGNEQFF. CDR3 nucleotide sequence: TGTGCCAGCAGCAACGGACTAGCTGGCAATGAGCAGTTCTTC. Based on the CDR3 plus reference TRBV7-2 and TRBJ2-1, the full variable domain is GAGVSQSPSNKVTEKGKDVELRCDPISGHTALYWYRQSLGQGLEFLIYFQGNSAPDKSGLPSDRFSAERTGGSVSTLTIQRTQQEDSAVYLCASSNGLAGNEQFFGPGTRLTVL.

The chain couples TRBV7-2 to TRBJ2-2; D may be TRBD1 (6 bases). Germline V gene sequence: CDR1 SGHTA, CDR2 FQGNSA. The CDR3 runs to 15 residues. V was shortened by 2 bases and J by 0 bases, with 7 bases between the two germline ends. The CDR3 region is CASSLTGTNTGELFF. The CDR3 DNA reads TGTGCCAGCAGCTTAACAGGGACGAACACCGGGGAGCTGTTTTTT.

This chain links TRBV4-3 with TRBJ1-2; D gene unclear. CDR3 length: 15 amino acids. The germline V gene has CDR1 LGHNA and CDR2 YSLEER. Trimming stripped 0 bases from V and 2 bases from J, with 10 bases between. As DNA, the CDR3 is TGCGCCAGCAGCCAAGATGAGGGTCAAAACTATGGCTACACCTTC. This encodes CASSQDEGQNYGYTF.

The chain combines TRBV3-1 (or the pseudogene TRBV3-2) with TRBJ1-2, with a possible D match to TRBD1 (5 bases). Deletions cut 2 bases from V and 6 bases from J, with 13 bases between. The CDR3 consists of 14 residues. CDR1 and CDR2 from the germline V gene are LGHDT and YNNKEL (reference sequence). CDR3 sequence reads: CASSQQGGWDGYTF. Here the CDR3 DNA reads TGTGCCAGCAGCCAACAGGGAGGATGGGATGGCTACACCTTC.

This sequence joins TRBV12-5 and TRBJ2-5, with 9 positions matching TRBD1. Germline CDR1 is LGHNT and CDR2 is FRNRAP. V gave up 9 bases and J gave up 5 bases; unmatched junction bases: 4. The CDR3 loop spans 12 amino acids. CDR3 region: CASGTGIETQYF. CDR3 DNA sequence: TGTGCTAGCGGGACAGGGATTGAGACCCAGTACTTC.

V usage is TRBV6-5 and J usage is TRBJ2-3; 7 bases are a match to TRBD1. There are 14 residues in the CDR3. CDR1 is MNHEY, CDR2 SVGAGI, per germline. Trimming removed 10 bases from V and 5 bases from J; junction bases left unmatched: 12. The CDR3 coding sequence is TGTGCCATCCAGGACAGGAATCGTAGAGATACGCAGTATTTT. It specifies CAIQDRNRRDTQYF.

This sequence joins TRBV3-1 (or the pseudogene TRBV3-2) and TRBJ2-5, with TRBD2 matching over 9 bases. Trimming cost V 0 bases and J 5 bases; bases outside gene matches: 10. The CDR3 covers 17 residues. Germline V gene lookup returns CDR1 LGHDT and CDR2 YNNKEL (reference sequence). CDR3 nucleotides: TGTGCCAGCAGCCAAGATCGGCCTAGCGGGGCCAGGGAGACCCAGTACTTC. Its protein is CASSQDRPSGARETQYF.

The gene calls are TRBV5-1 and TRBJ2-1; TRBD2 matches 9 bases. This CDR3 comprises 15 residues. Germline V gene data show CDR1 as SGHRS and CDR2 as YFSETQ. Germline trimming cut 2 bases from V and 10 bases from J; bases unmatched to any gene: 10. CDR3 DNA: TGCGCCAGCAGCTTTTCTATAGCGGGGGCAGGGGAGCAGTTCTTC. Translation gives CASSFSIAGAGEQFF.

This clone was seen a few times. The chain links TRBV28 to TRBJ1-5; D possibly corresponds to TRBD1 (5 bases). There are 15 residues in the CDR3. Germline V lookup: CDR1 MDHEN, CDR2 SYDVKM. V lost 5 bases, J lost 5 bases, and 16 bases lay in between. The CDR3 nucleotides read TGTGCCAGCAGTCTACAGGATCGCACTGATCAGCCCCAGCATTTT. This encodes CASSLQDRTDQPQHF. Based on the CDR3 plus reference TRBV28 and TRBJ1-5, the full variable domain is DVKVTQSSRYLVKRTGEKVFLECVQDMDHENMFWYRQDPGLGLRLIYFSYDVKMKEKGDIPEGYSVSREKKERFSLILESASTNQTSMYLCASSLQDRTDQPQHFGDGTRLSIL.

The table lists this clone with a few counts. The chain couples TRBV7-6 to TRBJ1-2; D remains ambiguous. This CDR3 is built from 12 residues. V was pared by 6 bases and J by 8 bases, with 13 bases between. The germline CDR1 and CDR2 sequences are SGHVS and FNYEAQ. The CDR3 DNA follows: TGTGCCAGCAGTTCTGGCGTATCGGGCTACACCTTC. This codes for CASSSGVSGYTF.